This TCR beta chain derives from a study of Ad26.COV2.S vaccination and SARS-CoV-2 variants. Overall study: Intramuscular Ad26.COV2.S doses were given once or twice, 56 days apart. Study-level results: Responses of spike-specific T cells (both CD8+ and CD4+) reportedly showed substantial breadth after vaccination.

CDR3 length: 14 residues. Germline loops: CDR1 SGHRS, CDR2 YFSETQ. Trimming removed 5 bases from V and 4 bases from J, with 15 bases in between. Of note for this clone: What it binds is not known.

The treatment: over 15 received Ad26.COV2.S at low or high dose, single or two shots; a few received placebo; per-sample allocation not given. Sampling took place 63 days after the first vaccine or placebo injection. TCRdb keeps only in-frame clones here, not all; method: immunoSEQ multiplex PCR. There are roughly 240,000 clones in the sample; 88% occur only once, and around 11% lies in the top ten. The rearrangement links TRBV5-1 to TRBJ2-5; the D gene is possibly TRBD2 (5 bases). Specimen: peripheral blood, collected in a trial of Ad26.COV2.S vaccine versus placebo. This receptor was identified in a person aged 18-65 years who received the Ad26.COV2.S COVID-19 vaccine or a placebo. The DNA of the CDR3 is TGCGCCAGCAGATACCGGACTGGACCAGAGACCCAGTACTTC. Translation: CASRYRTGPETQYF.